The table lists the clone carrying this T cell receptor (beta chain) with many counts. TCRdb ran MiXCR on the RACE reads and lists one entry per CDR3 protein. Of 120,000 or so distinct CDR3 sequences in the sample, roughly 12% were seen once. Time point described: patch test 3, about 24 weeks after DPC sensitization. Treatment specified: therapeutic diphenylcyclopropenone sensitization with weekly scalp DPC. This specimen belongs to a study of human T cells and chemical hapten exposure. The wider study: Largely, small differences in pooled library volume made per-sample TCR yields vary.

From germline, CDR1 is SGHTA and CDR2 FQGNSA. The length of the CDR3 is 16 residues. V was trimmed by 4 bases and J by 1 base, leaving 16 bases between them. The sample in question was whole blood, obtained in connection with sensitization to the hapten diphenylcyclopropenone (DPC). The chain employs TRBV7-2 and TRBJ2-5; D might be TRBD1 (6 bases). The TCR comes from a woman in her fifties or sixties with alopecia areata. Some clones in this sample may be carry-over from other donors' samples. CDR3 loop: CASSSSVTRGQETQYF. The DNA of the CDR3 is TGTGCCAGCAGCTCGTCAGTAACCAGGGGCCAAGAGACCCAGTACTTC.